This T cell receptor (beta chain) is drawn from a study of T-cell reconstitution after alpha-beta-depleted transplantation in children. It was with unique molecular identifiers that the TCRbeta library was prepared. TCRdb passed the PCR reads through MiXCR, listing each CDR3 protein once. This table has about 580,000 distinct CDR3 sequences, under 30% appearing once. The V end lost 2 bases, the J end lost 6 bases, and 20 bases lay between the germline ends. Germline CDR1 and CDR2: KGHSH and LQKENI. This CDR3 has 17 residues. Concerning this clonotype itself: Its antigen is not known.

Study-wide findings and caveats: Newly made T cells mostly supplied T-cell counts and diversity one year after transplant. Several hundred expanded graft clones reportedly were the source of alpha-beta T cells about two months after transplant. Recipient T cells and thymic progenitors that survived were the source of the high TCRbeta diversity seen at day 60 in some patients.

The gene calls are TRBV18 and TRBJ2-1; D gene uncertain. The source material was PBMCs, mostly from graft donor cells, sampled 360 days after TCRalphabeta/CD19-depleted stem cell transplant. This TCR was sampled from a boy under two years old who had a stem cell transplant for acute myeloid leukemia, so the T cells may come from the graft donor. CDR3 DNA sequence: TGTGCCAGCTCACCAAACTTAGGCCTTCAACCAGGCAATGAGCAGTTCTTC. Protein: CASSPNLGLQPGNEQFF.